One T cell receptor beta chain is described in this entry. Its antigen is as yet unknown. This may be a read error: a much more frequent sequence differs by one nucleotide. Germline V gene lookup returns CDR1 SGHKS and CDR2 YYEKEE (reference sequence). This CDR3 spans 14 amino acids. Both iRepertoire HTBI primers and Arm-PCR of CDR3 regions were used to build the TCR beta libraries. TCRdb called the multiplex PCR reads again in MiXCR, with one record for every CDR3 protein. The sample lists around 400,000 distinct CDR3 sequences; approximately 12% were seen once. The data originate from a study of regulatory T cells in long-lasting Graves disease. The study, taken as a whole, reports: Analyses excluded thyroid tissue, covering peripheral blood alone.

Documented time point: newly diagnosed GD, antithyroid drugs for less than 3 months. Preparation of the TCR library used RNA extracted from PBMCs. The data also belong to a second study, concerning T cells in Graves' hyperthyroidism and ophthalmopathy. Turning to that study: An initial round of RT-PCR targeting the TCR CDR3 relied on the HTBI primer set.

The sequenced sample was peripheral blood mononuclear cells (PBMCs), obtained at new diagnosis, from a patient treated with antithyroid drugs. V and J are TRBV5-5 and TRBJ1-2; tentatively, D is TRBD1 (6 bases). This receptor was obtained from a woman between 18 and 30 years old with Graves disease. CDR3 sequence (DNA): TGTGTCAGCAGCACCCCCAGGGGAGACTATGGCTACACCTTC. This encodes CVSSTPRGDYGYTF.